The rows below give T cell receptor beta chains drawn from one sample of a study of radiotherapy plus CTLA-4 blockade in lung cancer. Produced via immunoSEQ multiplex PCR; TCRdb's table is partial and in-frame only. This table holds 75,000 to 80,000 clones, about 88% found once. This sample comprised peripheral blood, obtained from a patient treated with radiotherapy plus ipilimumab. The origin of the receptors is a human donor with non-small cell lung cancer who had stable disease on radiotherapy plus ipilimumab. CDR3s leave out the opening cysteine and the closing phenylalanine or tryptophan. Fields, in order: clone size, J gene, V gene, CDR3 protein. Where a row states a size, it is once, few, many or the class of an expanded clone; other rows omit it.

NA,TRBJ2-7,TRBV25-1,ASSGGIYEQY
few,TRBJ2-2,TRBV2,ASSEAAGNTGELF
NA,TRBJ1-1,TRBV10-1,ASSDPTRSTEAF
NA,TRBJ1-2,TRBV5-5,ASSQSTGLLT
NA,TRBJ1-1,TRBV5-1,ASSWGQGAEAF
NA,TRBJ1-3,TRBV14,ASSQAQGTGNTIY
NA,TRBJ2-6,TRBV6-1,ASSATTTGTGANVLT
few,TRBJ2-7,TRBV5-4,ASSDTRSSYEQY
once,TRBJ2-1,TRBV27,ASSLVNRAREQF
NA,TRBJ2-1,TRBV4-1,ASSQAVAGSYNEQF
NA,TRBJ2-7,TRBV28,ASSFPQDRGYEQY
NA,TRBJ1-1,TRBV30,AWRAPTGRSLEAF
NA,TRBJ2-5,TRBV9,ASSVGGVGPQETQY
NA,TRBJ2-5,TRBV6-1,ASRAGGLETQY
NA,TRBJ2-2,TRBV29-1,SALRQGPGELF
NA,TRBJ2-7,TRBV18,ASSPEYLSYEQY
NA,TRBJ1-2,TRBV6-1,ASTHGGGSGYT
once,TRBJ2-3,TRBV6-1,ASSEQGPTDTQY
NA,TRBJ1-6,TRBV11-2,ASSIRDRQDSPLH
NA,TRBJ1-4,TRBV30,AWSTSAGYEKLF
NA,TRBJ2-2,TRBV27,ASSPRNTGELF
NA,TRBJ2-2,TRBV2,ASSRGFSSVGELF
NA,TRBJ2-6,TRBV5-6,ASSGSGAGANVLT
NA,TRBJ1-1,TRBV7-3,ASSSGQSNTEAF
NA,TRBJ1-1,TRBV10-2,ASSGSITANTEAF
NA,TRBJ1-1,TRBV6-5,ASRRSRGRNTEAF
NA,TRBJ1-5,TRBV9,ASSVGQGVNQPQH
NA,TRBJ2-1,TRBV18,ASSLFPGDSYNEQF
NA,TRBJ2-7,TRBV9,ASSATGDIYEQY
NA,TRBJ1-5,TRBV5-1,ASSLGGGNQPQH
NA,TRBJ1-1,TRBV6-1,ASSSDQLSEAF
NA,TRBJ1-2,TRBV19,ASRVLPTGGYGYT
NA,TRBJ2-5,TRBV28,AIRRGGLGETQY
NA,TRBJ2-5,TRBV7-3,ASSLKGQGAGETQY
NA,TRBJ1-5,TRBV19,ASSIASQPQH
NA,TRBJ2-1,TRBV5-1,ASSLAGGSSYNEQF
NA,TRBJ2-3,TRBV2,ASSEGFWAGGSTDTQY
NA,TRBJ2-7,TRBV5-6,ASRYGVTAYEQY
NA,TRBJ1-3,TRBV18,ASYSRDPGNTIY
few,TRBJ2-7,TRBV6-5,ASSLTAPSEQY
NA,TRBJ2-7,TRBV4-2,ASSQDWGPEQY
NA,TRBJ2-3,TRBV10-3,AISDKGLAGTDTQY
NA,TRBJ2-7,TRBV6-1,ASSENWPSSSYEQY
NA,TRBJ2-1,TRBV19,ASSIYGGSSYNEQF
once,TRBJ1-2,TRBV30,AWGQGNYGYT
NA,TRBJ1-1,TRBV5-1,ASSSITPKTGSGTEAF
NA,TRBJ1-1,TRBV11-2,ASSVGAGAARTEAF
NA,TRBJ2-2,TRBV5-3,ARSLAATNTGELF
NA,TRBJ1-4,TRBV7-2,ASSLGQKLF
NA,TRBJ2-1,TRBV5-1,ASSLVLVKNEQF
NA,TRBJ2-3,TRBV6-6,ASTRRGARMTDTQY
NA,TRBJ1-6,TRBV19,ASSLQGNSPLH
NA,TRBJ1-5,TRBV19,ASRGTGWGTNQPQH
NA,TRBJ1-1,TRBV12-5,ASGSGTTEAF
NA,TRBJ1-2,TRBV28,ASTFLPGQSNYGYT